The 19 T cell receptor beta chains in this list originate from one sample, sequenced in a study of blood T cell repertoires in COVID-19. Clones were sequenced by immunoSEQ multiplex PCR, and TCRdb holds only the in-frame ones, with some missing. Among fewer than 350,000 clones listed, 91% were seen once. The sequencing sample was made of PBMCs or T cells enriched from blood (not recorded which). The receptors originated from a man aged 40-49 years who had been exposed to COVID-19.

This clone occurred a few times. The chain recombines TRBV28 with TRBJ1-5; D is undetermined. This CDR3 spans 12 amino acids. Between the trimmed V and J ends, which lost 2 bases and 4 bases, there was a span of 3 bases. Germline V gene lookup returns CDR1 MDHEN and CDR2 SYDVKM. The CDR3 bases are TGTGCCAGCAGTTTACTAAATCAGCCCCAGCATTTT. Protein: CASSLLNQPQHF. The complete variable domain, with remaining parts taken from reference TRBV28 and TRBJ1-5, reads DVKVTQSSRYLVKRTGEKVFLECVQDMDHENMFWYRQDPGLGLRLIYFSYDVKMKEKGDIPEGYSVSREKKERFSLILESASTNQTSMYLCASSLLNQPQHFGDGTRLSIL.

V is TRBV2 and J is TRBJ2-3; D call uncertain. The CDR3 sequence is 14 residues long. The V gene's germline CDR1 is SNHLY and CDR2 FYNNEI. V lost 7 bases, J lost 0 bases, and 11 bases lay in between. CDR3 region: CASTPEASTDTQYF. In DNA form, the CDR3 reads TGTGCCAGCACGCCCGAGGCAAGCACAGATACGCAGTATTTT.

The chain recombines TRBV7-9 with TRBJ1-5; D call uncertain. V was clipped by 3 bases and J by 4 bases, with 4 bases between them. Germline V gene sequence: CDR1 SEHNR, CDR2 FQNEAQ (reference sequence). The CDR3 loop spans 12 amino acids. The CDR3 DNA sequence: TGTGCCAGCAGCTTTCCGAATCAGCCCCAGCATTTT. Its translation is CASSFPNQPQHF.

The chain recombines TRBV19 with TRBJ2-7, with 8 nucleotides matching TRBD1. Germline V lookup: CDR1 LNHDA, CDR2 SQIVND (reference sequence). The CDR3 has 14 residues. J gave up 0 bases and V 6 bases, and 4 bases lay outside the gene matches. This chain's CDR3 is CASSATGGSYEQYF. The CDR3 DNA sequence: TGTGCCAGTAGCGCAACAGGGGGCTCCTACGAGCAGTACTTC.

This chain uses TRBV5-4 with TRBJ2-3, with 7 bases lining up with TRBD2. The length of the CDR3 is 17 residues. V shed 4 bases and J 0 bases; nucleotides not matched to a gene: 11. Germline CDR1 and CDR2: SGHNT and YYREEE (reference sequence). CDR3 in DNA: TGTGCCAGCAGCCCCTCGACTAGCCGATCTAGCACAGATACGCAGTATTTT. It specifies CASSPSTSRSSTDTQYF.

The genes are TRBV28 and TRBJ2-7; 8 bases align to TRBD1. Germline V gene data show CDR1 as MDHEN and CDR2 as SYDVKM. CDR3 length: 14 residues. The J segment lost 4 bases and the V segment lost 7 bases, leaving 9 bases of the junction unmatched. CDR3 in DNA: TGTGCCAGCAACCCAGGACAGGGAACTTACGAGCAGTACTTC. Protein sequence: CASNPGQGTYEQYF.

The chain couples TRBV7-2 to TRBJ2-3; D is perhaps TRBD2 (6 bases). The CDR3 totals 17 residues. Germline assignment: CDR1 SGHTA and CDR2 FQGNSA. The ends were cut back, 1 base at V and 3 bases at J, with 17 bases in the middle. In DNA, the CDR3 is TGTGCCAGCAGCTTAGTAGGTATCGCTCGGGGGACAGATACGCAGTATTTT. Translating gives CASSLVGIARGTDTQYF.

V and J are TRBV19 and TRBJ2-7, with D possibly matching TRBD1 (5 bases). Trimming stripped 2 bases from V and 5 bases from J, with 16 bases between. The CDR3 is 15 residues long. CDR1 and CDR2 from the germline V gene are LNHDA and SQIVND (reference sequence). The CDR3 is CASSISQGVSDEQYF. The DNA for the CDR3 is TGTGCCAGTAGTATATCCCAGGGCGTATCGGACGAGCAGTACTTC.

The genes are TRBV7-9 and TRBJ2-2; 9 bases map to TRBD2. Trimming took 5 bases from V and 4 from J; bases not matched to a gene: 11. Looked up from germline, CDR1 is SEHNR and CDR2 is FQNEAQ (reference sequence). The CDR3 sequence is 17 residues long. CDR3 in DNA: TGTGCCAGCAGCCGATACAAGACTAGCGGTCTCACCGGGGAGCTGTTTTTT. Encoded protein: CASSRYKTSGLTGELFF.

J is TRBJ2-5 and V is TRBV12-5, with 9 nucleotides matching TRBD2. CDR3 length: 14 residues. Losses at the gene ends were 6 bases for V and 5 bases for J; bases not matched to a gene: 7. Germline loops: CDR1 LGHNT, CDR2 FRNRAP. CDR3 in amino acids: CASGPTGLAETQYF. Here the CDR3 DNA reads TGTGCTAGTGGCCCGACCGGACTAGCGGAGACCCAGTACTTC.

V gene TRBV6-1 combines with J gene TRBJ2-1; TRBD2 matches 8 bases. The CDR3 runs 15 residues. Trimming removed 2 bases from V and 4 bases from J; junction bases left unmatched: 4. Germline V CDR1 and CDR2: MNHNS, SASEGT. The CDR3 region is CASSERREVYNEQFF. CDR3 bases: TGTGCCAGCAGTGAAAGGCGGGAGGTTTACAATGAGCAGTTCTTC.

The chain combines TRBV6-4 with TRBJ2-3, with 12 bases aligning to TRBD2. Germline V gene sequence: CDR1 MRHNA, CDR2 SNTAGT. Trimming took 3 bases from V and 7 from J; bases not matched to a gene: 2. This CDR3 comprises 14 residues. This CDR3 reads CASSELAGGNTQYF. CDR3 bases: TGTGCCAGCAGTGAACTAGCGGGAGGAAATACGCAGTATTTT.

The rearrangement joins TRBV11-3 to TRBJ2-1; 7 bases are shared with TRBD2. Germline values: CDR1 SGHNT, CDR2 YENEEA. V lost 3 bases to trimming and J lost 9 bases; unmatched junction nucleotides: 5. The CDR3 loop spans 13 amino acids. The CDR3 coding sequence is TGTGCCAGCAGCTTGGGGGAGCGGGGTGAGCAGTTCTTC. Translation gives CASSLGERGEQFF.

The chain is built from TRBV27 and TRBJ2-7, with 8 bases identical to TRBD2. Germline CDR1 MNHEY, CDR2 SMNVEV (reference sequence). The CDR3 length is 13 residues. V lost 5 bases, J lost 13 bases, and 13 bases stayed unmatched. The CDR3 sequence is CASSTFQRELFYF. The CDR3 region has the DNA TGTGCCAGCAGTACCTTCCAGCGGGAGTTATTTTACTTC.

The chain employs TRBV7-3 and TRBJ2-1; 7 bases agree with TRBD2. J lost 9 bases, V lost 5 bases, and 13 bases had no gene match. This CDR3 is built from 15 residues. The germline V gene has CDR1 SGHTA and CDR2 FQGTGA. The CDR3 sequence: CASSPRTSEGAEQFF. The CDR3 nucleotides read TGTGCCAGCAGCCCCAGGACTAGTGAGGGCGCTGAGCAGTTCTTC. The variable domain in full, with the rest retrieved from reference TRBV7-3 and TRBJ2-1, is GAGVSQTPSNKVTEKGKYVELRCDPISGHTALYWYRQSLGQGPEFLIYFQGTGAADDSGLPNDRFFAVRPEGSVSTLKIQRTERGDSAVYLCASSPRTSEGAEQFFGPGTRLTVL.

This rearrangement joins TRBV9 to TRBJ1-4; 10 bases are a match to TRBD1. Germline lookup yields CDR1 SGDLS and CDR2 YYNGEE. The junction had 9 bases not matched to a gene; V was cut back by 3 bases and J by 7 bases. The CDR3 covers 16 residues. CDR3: CASSDEGGQGSEKLFF. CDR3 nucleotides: TGTGCCAGCAGCGACGAAGGGGGACAGGGGAGTGAAAAACTGTTTTTT.

In DNA, the CDR3 is TGTGCCAGCAGCTTGGACGGGTACGAGCAGTACTTC. Translated: CASSLDGYEQYF. The V gene is TRBV5-4, the J gene TRBJ2-7, with unresolved D. Germline lookup yields CDR1 SGHNT and CDR2 YYREEE (reference sequence). The CDR3 extends over 12 amino acids. V was cut by 0 bases and J by 4 bases, with 5 bases left in between.

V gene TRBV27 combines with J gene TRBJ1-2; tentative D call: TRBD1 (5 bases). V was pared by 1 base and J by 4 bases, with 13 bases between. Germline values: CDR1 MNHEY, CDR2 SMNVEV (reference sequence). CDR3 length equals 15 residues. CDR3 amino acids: CASSLLRDRLYGYTF. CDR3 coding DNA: TGTGCCAGCAGTTTATTAAGAGACAGACTCTATGGCTACACCTTC.

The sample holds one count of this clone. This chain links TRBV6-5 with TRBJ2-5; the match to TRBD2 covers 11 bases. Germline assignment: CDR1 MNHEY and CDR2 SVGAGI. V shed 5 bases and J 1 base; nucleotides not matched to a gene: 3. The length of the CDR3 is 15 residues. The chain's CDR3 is CASSKGLAVQETQYF. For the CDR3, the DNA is TGTGCCAGCAGTAAGGGACTAGCGGTCCAAGAGACCCAGTACTTC.